The rows below give T cell receptor beta chains drawn from one sample of a study of vaccination effects on CD4 cells after COVID-19. TCRdb's table, derived via immunoSEQ multiplex PCR, lists solely in-frame clones and lacks some. The sample has about 54,000 clones; roughly 80% are singletons. Which antigens these TCRs recognize remains unknown. The sample consisted of CD4+ T cells from PBMCs cultured with HCoV-229E spike peptides, taken before COVID-19 vaccination. The origin of the receptors is a human donor who received a COVID-19 vaccine. Each CDR3 is given with its conserved first and last residue. The order of the fields is D gene, clone size, CDR3 length, V gene, J gene, CDR3 DNA, CDR3 protein. D genes are given only for firm matches. Clone sizes are given selectively: once, few, many, or a class where the clone is expanded.

TRBD1	once	15	TRBV29-1	TRBJ1-1	TGCAGCGTTGAAGCGCTGGGACAGGGTGTCACTGAAGCTTTCTTT	CSVEALGQGVTEAFF
NA	NA	15	TRBV18	TRBJ2-2	TGTGCCAGCTCAAAGGCGACAGCGAACACCGGGGAGCTGTTTTTT	CASSKATANTGELFF
TRBD2	NA	14	TRBV27	TRBJ2-1	TGTGCCAGCAGACTAGCGGTCGACGTCAATGAGCAGTTCTTC	CASRLAVDVNEQFF
NA	NA	15	TRBV9	TRBJ1-2	TGTGCCAGCAGCGCCACCAGGGAGCGGGGCTATGGCTACACCTTC	CASSATRERGYGYTF
NA	NA	17	TRBV4-1	TRBJ1-3	TGCGCCAGCAGCCAATTTAATAGGGACCTCTCTGGAAACACCATATATTTT	CASSQFNRDLSGNTIYF
NA	NA	12	TRBV5-8	TRBJ1-6	TGTGCCAGCAGCTTGGACAGATCGCCCCTCCACTTT	CASSLDRSPLHF
TRBD2	NA	15	TRBV7-2	TRBJ2-3	TGTGCCAGCAGCATTAGCGGGGCTGGCACAGATACGCAGTATTTT	CASSISGAGTDTQYF
TRBD2	NA	16	TRBV7-2	TRBJ2-2	TGTGCCAGCACGCGAATAGCGGGGGAGGGCACCGGGGAGCTGTTTTTT	CASTRIAGEGTGELFF
TRBD1	NA	15	TRBV2	TRBJ1-1	TGTGCCAGCAGCGGAACCGGGACAGGCGGCACTGAAGCTTTCTTT	CASSGTGTGGTEAFF
TRBD1	once	14	TRBV5-4	TRBJ2-3	TGTGCCAGCAGCAGACAGGGGAGATCAGATACGCAGTATTTT	CASSRQGRSDTQYF
TRBD1	NA	15	TRBV6-2/TRBV6-3	TRBJ1-2	TGTGCCAGCAGTTTCCCCGGGACAGGGGAACATGGCTACACCTTC	CASSFPGTGEHGYTF
NA	NA	17	TRBV27	TRBJ1-5	TGTGCCAGCAGTCCCGGGGGGCCGGGATATAGCAATCAGCCCCAGCATTTT	CASSPGGPGYSNQPQHF
NA	NA	14	TRBV6-5	TRBJ2-2	TGTGCCAGCAGGGCCCCTCCCAGGGGTGGGGAGCTGTTTTTT	CASRAPPRGGELFF
NA	NA	15	TRBV6-5	TRBJ1-2	TGTGCCAGCAGTATCCTAGGGGGGTCGAACTATGGCTACACCTTC	CASSILGGSNYGYTF